Below, 8 T cell receptor beta chains from the same sample are listed, as sequenced in a study of control samples from healthy donors and cancer patients. Assay used: immunoSEQ multiplex PCR; TCRdb lists only in-frame clones, some missing. Among under 95,000 clones listed, about 89% were seen once. The material sequenced was blood. These receptors were taken from a woman aged 25 to 39 in good health.

The table lists this clone with a count of one. The rearrangement joins TRBV29-1 to TRBJ1-5; D uncertain. V dropped 6 bases and J dropped 2 bases, with 17 bases sitting between them. Germline V lookup: CDR1 SQVTM, CDR2 ANQGSEA. CDR3 size: 15 residues. CDR3 in amino acids: CSVLERVFRNQPQHF. The DNA of the CDR3 is TGCAGCGTCCTTGAACGTGTTTTCCGCAATCAGCCCCAGCATTTT.

The chain has TRBV7-9 and TRBJ1-5; TRBD1 matches 8 bases. Germline V gene sequence: CDR1 SEHNR, CDR2 FQNEAQ (reference sequence). This CDR3 comprises 14 residues. V dropped 6 bases and J dropped 5; count of bases not matched to a gene: 6. The CDR3 protein is CASRARGRHQPQHF. The DNA for the CDR3 is TGTGCCAGCAGGGCCAGGGGGCGGCATCAGCCCCAGCATTTT.

The rearrangement links TRBV28 to TRBJ2-1; D not resolved. Germline V gene sequence: CDR1 MDHEN, CDR2 SYDVKM. This CDR3 spans 13 amino acids. The germline V and J ends were trimmed by 7 bases and 3 bases, with 10 bases remaining between them. Written as DNA, the CDR3 is TGTGCCAGCAAAGGTCATTTCTACAATGAGCAGTTCTTC. Its translation is CASKGHFYNEQFF.

The chain links TRBV7-2 to TRBJ1-6; D unresolved. The germline CDR1 and CDR2 sequences are SGHTA and FQGNSA. The CDR3 extends over 15 amino acids. Trimming shortened V by 4 bases and J by 9 bases, and 16 bases separated the two germline ends. CDR3 bases: TGTGCCAGCAGCTCCCTCCCATTTGCGAGTTCACCCCTCCACTTT. The encoded protein is CASSSLPFASSPLHF.

This chain connects TRBV5-1 to TRBJ2-7, with 14 positions matching TRBD2. Trimming at V came to 5 bases and at J to 1 base, leaving 11 bases not matched to a gene. This CDR3 is built from 18 residues. Germline CDR1 SGHRS, CDR2 YFSETQ. CDR3 sequence (DNA): TGCGCCAGCAGAGTGGGACTAGCGGGAGTTGGAAGATCCTACGAGCAGTACTTC. Protein: CASRVGLAGVGRSYEQYF.

The V gene is TRBV18, the J gene TRBJ2-3; tentative D call: TRBD1 (5 bases). With 0 bases removed from V and 2 bases from J, the gap between germline ends came to 15 bases. This CDR3 has 17 amino acids. Germline V gene lookup returns CDR1 KGHSH and CDR2 LQKENI. The CDR3 sequence is CASSPPVGPSLTDTQYF. The CDR3 DNA follows: TGTGCCAGCTCACCACCGGTGGGGCCGAGTCTCACAGATACGCAGTATTTT.

The V gene is TRBV18, the J gene TRBJ1-1; D unresolved. Trimming pared 0 bases from V and 0 bases from J, leaving 8 bases between. Germline CDR1 KGHSH, CDR2 LQKENI. The CDR3 sequence is 15 residues long. The chain's CDR3 is CASSPPGGLNTEAFF. In DNA, the CDR3 is TGTGCCAGCTCACCACCCGGAGGCTTGAACACTGAAGCTTTCTTT.

CDR3 bases: TGCGCCAGCAGCCCGGGGACAGGGAGAAATCAGCCCCAGCATTTT. It codes for CASSPGTGRNQPQHF. This chain connects TRBV4-1 to TRBJ1-5; 9 bases map to TRBD1. The CDR3 consists of 15 residues. The V gene end was trimmed by 4 bases and the J gene end by 4 bases; junction bases not matched to a gene: 5. CDR1 is MGHRA, CDR2 YSYEKL, per germline.